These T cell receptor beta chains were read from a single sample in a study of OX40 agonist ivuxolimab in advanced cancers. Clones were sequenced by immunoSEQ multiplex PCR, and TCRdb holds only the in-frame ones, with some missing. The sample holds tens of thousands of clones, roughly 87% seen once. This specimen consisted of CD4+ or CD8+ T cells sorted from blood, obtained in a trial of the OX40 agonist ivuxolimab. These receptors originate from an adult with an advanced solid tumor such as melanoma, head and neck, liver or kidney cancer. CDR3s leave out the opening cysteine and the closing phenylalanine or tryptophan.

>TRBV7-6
ASSYQTSGGFEQF
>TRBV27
ASTPSGGDNAYEQY
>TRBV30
ALSWTALDGYT
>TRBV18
ASSPLAGLEQF
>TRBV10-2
ASRLAGGPAGELF
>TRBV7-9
ASSTPDRLNTEAF
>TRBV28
ASNPSGSYEQF
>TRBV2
ASAGRTEAF
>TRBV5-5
ASSSDRGQTYNSPLH
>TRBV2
ASRDPGLNTEAF
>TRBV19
ASSIGAQSMFYNEQF
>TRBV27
ASSLLLAVNEQF
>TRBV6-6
ASSYGVNEQF
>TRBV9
ASSVVETGSDTQY
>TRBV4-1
ASSQAPSAEEKLF
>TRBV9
ASSVAGGGAYEQY
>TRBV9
ASSPKLGTGDEKLF
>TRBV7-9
ATLHRAPYEQY
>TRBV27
ASSLDRVHQPQH
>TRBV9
ASSVGSTPNYGYT
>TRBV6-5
ASSIAGNSYNEQF
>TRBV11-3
ASSLGGPSSGWDTQY
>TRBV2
ASSEGTIFYSNQPQH
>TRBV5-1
ASSNRDRPYEQY
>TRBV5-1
ASSWTPTYEQY
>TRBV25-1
TSRRQLEAF
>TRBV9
ASSISGSFSYNEQF
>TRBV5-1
ASSDVRDVYGYT
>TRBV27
ASSPDRIEAF
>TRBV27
ASSFTGMMQPQH
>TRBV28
ASSPFQATGEETQY
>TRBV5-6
ASTGTSGIQDTQY
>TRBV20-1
SARELAEQY